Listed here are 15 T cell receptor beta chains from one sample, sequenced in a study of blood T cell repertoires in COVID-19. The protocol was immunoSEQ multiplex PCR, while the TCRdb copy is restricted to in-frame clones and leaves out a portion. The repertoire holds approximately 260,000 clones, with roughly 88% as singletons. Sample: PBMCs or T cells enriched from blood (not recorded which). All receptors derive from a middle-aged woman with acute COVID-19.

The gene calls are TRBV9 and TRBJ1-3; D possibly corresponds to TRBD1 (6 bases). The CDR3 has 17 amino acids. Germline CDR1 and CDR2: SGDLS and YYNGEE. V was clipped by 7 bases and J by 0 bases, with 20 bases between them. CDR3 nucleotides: TGTGCCAGCTCGAGCACCGGGACATCAACCTCTGGAAACACCATATATTTT. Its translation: CASSSTGTSTSGNTIYF. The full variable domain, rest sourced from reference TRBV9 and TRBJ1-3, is DSGVTQTPKHLITATGQRVTLRCSPRSGDLSVYWYQQSLDQGLQFLIQYYNGEERAKGNILERFSAQQFPDLHSELNLSSLELGDSALYFCASSSTGTSTSGNTIYFGEGSWLTVV.

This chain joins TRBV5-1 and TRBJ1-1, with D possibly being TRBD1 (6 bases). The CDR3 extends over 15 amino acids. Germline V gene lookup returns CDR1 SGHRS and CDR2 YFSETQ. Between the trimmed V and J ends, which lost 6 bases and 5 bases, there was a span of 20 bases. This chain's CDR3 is CASMSFVGATTEAFF. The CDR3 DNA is TGCGCCAGCATGTCCTTTGTGGGGGCGACGACTGAAGCTTTCTTT.

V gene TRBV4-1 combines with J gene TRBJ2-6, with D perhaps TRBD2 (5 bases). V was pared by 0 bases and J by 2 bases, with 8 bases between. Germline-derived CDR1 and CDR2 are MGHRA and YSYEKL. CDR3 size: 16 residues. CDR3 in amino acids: CASSQESGAGANVLTF. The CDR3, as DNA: TGCGCCAGCAGCCAAGAGTCCGGGGCTGGGGCCAACGTCCTGACTTTC.

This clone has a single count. The CDR3 spells CSVGGTPSDQPQHF. Here the CDR3 DNA reads TGCAGCGTTGGTGGGACACCCAGCGATCAGCCCCAGCATTTT. The chain is built from TRBV29-1 and TRBJ1-5; D is possibly TRBD1 (6 bases). The V end lost 4 bases, the J end lost 5 bases, and 15 bases lay between the germline ends. CDR3 size: 14 residues. The germline gives CDR1 SQVTM, CDR2 ANQGSEA.

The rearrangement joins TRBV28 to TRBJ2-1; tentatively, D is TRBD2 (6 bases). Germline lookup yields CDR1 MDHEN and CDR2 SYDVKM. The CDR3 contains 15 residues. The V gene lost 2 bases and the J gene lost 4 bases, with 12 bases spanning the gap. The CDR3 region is CASSLPTGEYNEQFF. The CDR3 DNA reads TGTGCCAGCAGTTTACCGACGGGAGAGTACAATGAGCAGTTCTTC.

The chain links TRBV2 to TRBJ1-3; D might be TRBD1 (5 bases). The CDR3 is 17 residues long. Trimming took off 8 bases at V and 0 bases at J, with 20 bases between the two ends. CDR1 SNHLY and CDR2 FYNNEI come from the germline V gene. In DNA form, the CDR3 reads TGTGCCAGCTTAGACCACCGCAGGGCACACTCTGGAAACACCATATATTTT. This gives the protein CASLDHRRAHSGNTIYF.

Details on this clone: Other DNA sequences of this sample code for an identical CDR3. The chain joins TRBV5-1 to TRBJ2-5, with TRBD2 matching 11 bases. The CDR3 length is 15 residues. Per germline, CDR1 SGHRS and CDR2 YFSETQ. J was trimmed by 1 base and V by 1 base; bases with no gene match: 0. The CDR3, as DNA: TGCGCCAGCAGCTTGCTAGCGGGAGGCCAAGAGACCCAGTACTTC. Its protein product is CASSLLAGGQETQYF.

CDR3 in DNA: TGTGCCAGCAGCCAGCCCGGACAGGGTCTATACGAGCAGTACGTC. Protein: CASSQPGQGLYEQYV. V and J are TRBV3-1 (or the pseudogene TRBV3-2) and TRBJ2-7, with TRBD1 identical over 8 bases. This CDR3 has 15 amino acids. With V trimmed by 3 bases and J by 4 bases, 8 bases remained unmatched. CDR1 and CDR2 from the germline V gene are LGHDT and YNNKEL (reference sequence).

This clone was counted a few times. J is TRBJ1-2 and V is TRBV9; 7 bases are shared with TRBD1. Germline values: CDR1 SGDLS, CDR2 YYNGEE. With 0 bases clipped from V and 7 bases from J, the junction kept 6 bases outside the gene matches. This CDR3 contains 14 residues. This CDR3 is CASSVAGTVPGYTF. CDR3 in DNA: TGTGCCAGCAGCGTAGCGGGGACAGTGCCTGGCTACACCTTC.

CDR3 DNA sequence: TGTGCCTGGAGTGCCCTGGACAGGGAACAGCCCCAGCATTTT. Its protein is CAWSALDREQPQHF. The rearrangement joins TRBV30 to TRBJ1-5, with 8 bases lining up with TRBD1. Germline CDR1 and CDR2: GTSNPN and SVGIG (reference sequence). The CDR3 has 14 amino acids. Trimming took 1 base from V and 7 from J; bases not matched to a gene: 6.

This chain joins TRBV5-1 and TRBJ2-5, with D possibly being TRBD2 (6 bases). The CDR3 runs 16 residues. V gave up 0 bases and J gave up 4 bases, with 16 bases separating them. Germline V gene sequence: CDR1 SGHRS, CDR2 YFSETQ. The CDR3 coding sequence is TGCGCCAGCAGCTTGGCGCTGCGGGATTCGGGAGAGACCCAGTACTTC. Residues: CASSLALRDSGETQYF.

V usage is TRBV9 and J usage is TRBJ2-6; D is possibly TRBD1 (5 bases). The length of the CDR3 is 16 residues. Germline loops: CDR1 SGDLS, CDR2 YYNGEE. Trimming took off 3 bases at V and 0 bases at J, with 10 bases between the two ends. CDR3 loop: CASSARQGSGANVLTF. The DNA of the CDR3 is TGTGCCAGCAGCGCTAGGCAGGGCTCTGGGGCCAACGTCCTGACTTTC.

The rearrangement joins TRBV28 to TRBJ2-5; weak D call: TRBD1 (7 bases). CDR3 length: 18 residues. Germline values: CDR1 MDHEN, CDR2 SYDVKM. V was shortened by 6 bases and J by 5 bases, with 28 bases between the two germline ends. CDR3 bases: TGTGCCAGCAGCTGGGGACTCGAACAGGGGATGAGTACTGAGACCCAGTACTTC. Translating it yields CASSWGLEQGMSTETQYF.

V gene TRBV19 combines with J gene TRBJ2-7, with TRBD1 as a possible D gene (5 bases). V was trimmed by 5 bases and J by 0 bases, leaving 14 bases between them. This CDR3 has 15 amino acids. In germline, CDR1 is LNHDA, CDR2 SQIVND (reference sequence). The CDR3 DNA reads TGTGCCAGTAGTGGGATCAGGGATACCTCCTACGAGCAGTACTTC. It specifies CASSGIRDTSYEQYF.

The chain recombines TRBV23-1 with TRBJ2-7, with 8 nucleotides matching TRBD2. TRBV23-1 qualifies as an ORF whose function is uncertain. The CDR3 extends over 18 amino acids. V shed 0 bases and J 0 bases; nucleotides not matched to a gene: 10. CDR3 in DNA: TGCGCCAGCAGTCAATCCCCCGCGACTAGCGAGAGCTCCTACGAGCAGTACTTC. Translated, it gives CASSQSPATSESSYEQYF.